This TCR beta chain originates from a study of shared clonotypes between healthy human individuals. The data were produced by immunoSEQ multiplex PCR, yet TCRdb's version contains in-frame clones alone and is incomplete. The profile shows nearly 2 million clones, roughly 95% of them singletons. The naive CD8 population came from CD45RO-negative cells selected for CCR7, without terminally differentiated effector memory CD45RA+ cells. The donors were all Caucasian adults (living in Nashville, Tennessee). CDR1 is SGHNT, CDR2 YENEEA, per germline. The CDR3 is 16 residues long. Trimming at V came to 1 base and at J to 2 bases, leaving 4 bases not matched to a gene.

This TCR was sampled from a man aged 18-30 years in good health. The V gene is TRBV11-3, the J gene TRBJ2-1; 8 bases are shared with TRBD2. The material sequenced was naive CD8+ T cells sorted from blood. CDR3 in amino acids: CASSLGFSGTYNEQFF. The CDR3 region has the DNA TGTGCCAGCAGCTTAGGGTTTAGCGGGACCTACAATGAGCAGTTCTTC.